This TCR beta chain was documented in a study of cytotoxic CD8 clonotypes in ibrutinib-treated CLL. In the study overall: The patients comprised roughly 12 relapsed/refractory and around 15 treatment-naive cases, around 18 IGHV unmutated.

Worth noting for this clone: Its specificity is not known.

General study findings and limits: Patients had baseline clonality above age-matched healthy donors, and this clonality moved with circulating CD8+ T-cell counts. Different sampling times were used for sustained-remission and progressing patients.

Some clones are missing from TCRdb's copy, which holds only in-frame ones; the method was immunoSEQ multiplex PCR. The table has 150,000 or so clones, approximately 84% seen once. The CDR3 contains 14 residues. V was shortened by 2 bases and J by 4 bases, with 11 bases between the two germline ends. Germline loops: CDR1 MNHNS, CDR2 SASEGT. This sample comprised PBMCs, obtained after 24 months of ibrutinib treatment. The sequence was obtained from a human donor with chronic lymphocytic leukemia. The rearrangement links TRBV6-1 to TRBJ1-2; the D gene is possibly TRBD1 (5 bases). The CDR3 loop reads CASSENWGGYGYTF. The CDR3 region has the DNA TGTGCCAGCAGTGAAAACTGGGGGGGCTATGGCTACACCTTC.